Here is one T cell receptor beta chain with its context. Its antigen is not identified. This CDR3 comprises 14 residues. Trimming cost V 4 bases and J 10 bases, with 19 bases left between them. CDR1 is SEHNR, CDR2 FQNEAQ, per germline (reference sequence). The data were taken from a study of cytomegalovirus exposure and HLA in healthy donors. Whole-study findings and limits: Analysis performed later showed TCR beta chains linked to HLA being more clonally expanded than equally common others.

In the PCR, 60 Vbeta and 13 Jbeta primers were used. Sequenced by immunoSEQ multiplex PCR; TCRdb stores in-frame clones only, minus some. Among about 190,000 clones, roughly four fifths were seen once, and the ten largest hold approximately 3.1%. The sequence derives from a woman between 25 and 40 years old in good health and CMV-seropositive. The material sequenced was PBMCs. This chain links TRBV7-9 with TRBJ2-5, with D perhaps TRBD1 (6 bases). Written as DNA, the CDR3 is TGTGCCAGCAGCTCGGGACAATCTACCGGGGACCAGTACTTC. Its protein product is CASSSGQSTGDQYF.